Sequencing of this TCR beta chain was carried out in a study of CD8+ T cells in alopecia areata. The treatment was: oral pan-JAK inhibitor, 5-10 mg twice daily. The V gene lost 4 bases and the J gene lost 7 bases, with 14 bases spanning the gap. The CDR3 spans 14 residues. CDR1 and CDR2 from the germline V gene are MNHEY and SMNVEV (reference sequence). In each case, RNA was isolated and then reverse transcribed into cDNA as the sequencing template. Clones were sequenced by immunoSEQ multiplex PCR, and TCRdb holds only the in-frame ones, with some missing. The sample includes approximately 180,000 clones, over 55% seen only once; the top ten take about 0.94%.

This receptor was identified in a human donor with alopecia areata. The genes are TRBV27 and TRBJ1-3, with a tentative D call TRBD1 (6 bases). Sequences were derived from CD4+ T cells sorted from blood, sampled at week 24, from a patient treated with tofacitinib. The CDR3 DNA reads as TGTGCCAGCAGTTCGGGACACAAACCCAACACCATATATTTT. Its protein product is CASSSGHKPNTIYF.